One and the same sample provided the 19 T cell receptor beta chains below, sequenced in a study of blood T cell repertoires in COVID-19. The table came from immunoSEQ multiplex PCR; TCRdb's copy has only in-frame clones and leaves some out. The sample has around 25,000 clones; roughly 85% are singletons. The source material was peripheral blood. These receptors were taken from a man between 65 and 85 years old in a cohort sampled during active COVID-19.

The rearrangement joins TRBV24-1 to TRBJ2-2; a possible D gene is TRBD2 (6 bases). The germline CDR1 and CDR2 sequences are KGHDR and SFDVKD. The CDR3 totals 15 residues. V lost 4 bases to trimming and J lost 4 bases, with 12 bases between them. CDR3 sequence reads: CATSDQTRLTGELFF. CDR3 sequence (DNA): TGTGCCACCAGTGACCAGACTAGACTCACCGGGGAGCTGTTTTTT.

The genes are TRBV7-2 and TRBJ2-6, with TRBD1 as a possible D gene (6 bases). The CDR3 spans 14 residues. Between the trimmed V and J ends, which lost 5 bases and 4 bases, there was a span of 9 bases. Germline-derived CDR1 and CDR2 are SGHTA and FQGNSA. The CDR3 DNA follows: TGTGCCAGCAGCACAGGGTCCGGGGCCAACGTCCTGACTTTC. Protein sequence: CASSTGSGANVLTF.

The chain employs TRBV7-3 and TRBJ2-6; the D gene is possibly TRBD2 (6 bases). The CDR3 spans 17 residues. Trimming removed 1 base at V and 0 bases at J, with 10 bases between. CDR1 SGHTA and CDR2 FQGTGA come from the germline V gene. The CDR3 spells CASSLRPGSSGANVLTF. Here the CDR3 DNA reads TGTGCCAGCAGCTTAAGGCCCGGGAGCTCTGGGGCCAACGTCCTGACTTTC. Based on the CDR3 plus reference TRBV7-3 and TRBJ2-6, the full variable domain is GAGVSQTPSNKVTEKGKYVELRCDPISGHTALYWYRQSLGQGPEFLIYFQGTGAADDSGLPNDRFFAVRPEGSVSTLKIQRTERGDSAVYLCASSLRPGSSGANVLTFGAGSRLTVL.

The rearrangement uses TRBV28 and TRBJ2-1; D possibly corresponds to TRBD2 (6 bases). V lost 6 bases, J lost 11 bases, and 20 bases lay in between. Germline V CDR1 and CDR2: MDHEN, SYDVKM. The CDR3 spans 14 residues. The CDR3 loop is CASSLTGSGFKQFF. The DNA of the CDR3 is TGTGCCAGCAGCCTCACTGGTAGCGGATTTAAGCAGTTCTTC.

The CDR3 bases are TGCGCCAGCAGCTTGGATCGACAGGCTTCAGGGACCCAGTACTTC. It yields the protein CASSLDRQASGTQYF. V gene TRBV5-1 combines with J gene TRBJ2-5; possibly TRBD1 for D (6 bases). V lost 0 bases to trimming and J lost 7 bases, with 16 bases between them. There are 15 residues in the CDR3. CDR1 SGHRS and CDR2 YFSETQ come from the germline V gene.

V gene TRBV28 combines with J gene TRBJ1-6; 9 bases align to TRBD1. This CDR3 spans 14 amino acids. The germline V gene has CDR1 MDHEN and CDR2 SYDVKM. V gave up 10 bases and J gave up 8 bases; unmatched junction bases: 9. Written as DNA, the CDR3 is TGTGCCATCAACCGGGACAGGGTGGATTCACCCCTCCACTTT. Translation: CAINRDRVDSPLHF.

V and J are TRBV7-2 and TRBJ1-2; D is uncertain. This CDR3 has 15 residues. Trimming left V 1 base short and J 8 bases short, with 17 bases between. Germline V gene data show CDR1 as SGHTA and CDR2 as FQGNSA. The CDR3 sequence: CASSLGGSEKRGYTF. The DNA for the CDR3 is TGTGCCAGCAGCTTAGGTGGCAGCGAGAAGAGAGGCTACACCTTC.

This clone was counted a single time. V is TRBV2 and J is TRBJ2-7; possible D gene TRBD2, 5 bases. Between the trimmed V and J ends, which lost 6 bases and 5 bases, there was a span of 17 bases. The germline V gene has CDR1 SNHLY and CDR2 FYNNEI. The CDR3 is 14 residues long. The DNA of the CDR3 is TGTGCCAGCAGGGGAGACGGGTGGGTCCACGAGCAGTACTTC. Encoded protein: CASRGDGWVHEQYF. Full variable domain (remainder filled in from reference TRBV2 and TRBJ2-7): EPEVTQTPSHQVTQMGQEVILRCVPISNHLYFYWYRQILGQKVEFLVSFYNNEISEKSEIFDDQFSVERPDGSNFTLKIRSTKLEDSAMYFCASRGDGWVHEQYFGPGTRLTVT.

The chain recombines TRBV19 with TRBJ1-2; 7 bases line up with TRBD1. V was clipped by 6 bases and J by 3 bases; unmatched bases: 7. CDR1 LNHDA and CDR2 SQIVND come from the germline V gene (reference sequence). This CDR3 is 14 amino acids long. CDR3 coding DNA: TGTGCCAGTAGGACAGGGTCGGGGTACTATGGCTACACCTTC. It specifies CASRTGSGYYGYTF.

The V gene is TRBV5-1, the J gene TRBJ2-1, with 15 bases aligning to TRBD2. The germline V gene encodes CDR1 SGHRS and CDR2 YFSETQ. The CDR3 loop spans 15 amino acids. J was trimmed by 7 bases and V by 3 bases; bases with no gene match: 2. CDR3 in amino acids: CASSSGTSGGNEQFF. CDR3 DNA sequence: TGCGCCAGCAGCTCCGGGACTAGCGGGGGGAATGAGCAGTTCTTC.

There are a few counts of this clone. V usage is TRBV3-1 (or the pseudogene TRBV3-2) and J usage is TRBJ2-7; D may be TRBD2 (6 bases). Between the trimmed V and J ends, which lost 2 bases and 2 bases, there was a span of 13 bases. The V gene's germline CDR1 is LGHDT and CDR2 YNNKEL (reference sequence). There are 15 residues in the CDR3. CDR3 nucleotides: TGTGCCAGCAGCCAATCGGTAGCGGTGACCTACGAGCAGTACTTC. This translates into CASSQSVAVTYEQYF.

The chain links TRBV9 to TRBJ2-7; the D gene is possibly TRBD2 (6 bases). With 0 bases removed from V and 0 bases from J, the gap between germline ends came to 10 bases. The CDR3 spans 15 residues. The V gene's germline CDR1 is SGDLS and CDR2 YYNGEE. The CDR3, as DNA: TGTGCCAGCAGCGTAGGGACTACCAACTCCTACGAGCAGTACTTC. It yields the protein CASSVGTTNSYEQYF.

The V call is TRBV5-8, the J call TRBJ1-2; TRBD1 matches at 7 bases. The CDR3 has 14 residues. CDR1 SGHTS and CDR2 YDEGEE come from the germline V gene. The J segment lost 4 bases and the V segment lost 4 bases, leaving 7 bases of the junction unmatched. CDR3 DNA sequence: TGTGCCAGCAGCCCAGGGGGGAGAGGCTATGGCTACACCTTC. Amino acid sequence: CASSPGGRGYGYTF.

V usage is TRBV30 and J usage is TRBJ2-5; TRBD2 matches at 15 bases. Trimming at V came to 4 bases and at J to 5 bases, leaving 14 bases not matched to a gene. The CDR3 is made up of 18 amino acids. Germline V gene data show CDR1 as GTSNPN and CDR2 as SVGIG (reference sequence). In DNA form, the CDR3 reads TGTGCCTGGACTAAAGGGGGACTAGCGGGAGGATATGGCGAGACCCAGTACTTC. Protein sequence: CAWTKGGLAGGYGETQYF.

The table lists this clone with a few counts. V and J are TRBV6-2 or TRBV6-3 and TRBJ1-5; 9 nucleotides align to TRBD1. The germline V gene encodes CDR1 MNHEY and CDR2 SVGEGT. Trimming at V came to 5 bases and at J to 6 bases, leaving 14 bases not matched to a gene. This CDR3 region has 17 residues. DNA of the CDR3: TGTGCCAGCAGTCCCTCTCACAGGGGGCGGGGAGGTCAGCCCCAGCATTTT. This codes for CASSPSHRGRGGQPQHF.

CDR3 sequence (DNA): TGCGCCAGCAGCTTGGGCGGACTCGTTCGAACCTACGAGCAGTACTTC. It codes for CASSLGGLVRTYEQYF. The J gene is TRBJ2-7, the V gene TRBV5-1; TRBD2 might be the D (5 bases). The V and J ends lost 0 bases and 2 bases respectively, with 15 bases between them. This CDR3 comprises 16 residues. Germline-derived CDR1 and CDR2 are SGHRS and YFSETQ.

V gene TRBV24-1 combines with J gene TRBJ2-2; TRBD1 might be the D (6 bases). This CDR3 region has 15 residues. Trimming left V 6 bases short and J 0 bases short, with 10 bases between. CDR1 and CDR2 (germline): KGHDR, SFDVKD. CDR3 sequence reads: CATSTTGPNTGELFF. CDR3 bases: TGTGCCACCAGTACAACAGGGCCGAACACCGGGGAGCTGTTTTTT.

The chain joins TRBV15 to TRBJ2-2; no clear D. The V end lost 7 bases, the J end lost 4 bases, and 16 bases lay between the germline ends. CDR3 length: 15 amino acids. Per germline, CDR1 LNHNV and CDR2 YYDKDF (reference sequence). The CDR3 protein is CATMRGGTSTGELFF. The CDR3 DNA reads as TGTGCCACCATGAGAGGTGGCACAAGCACCGGGGAGCTGTTTTTT.

This sequence joins TRBV30 and TRBJ1-1; the match to TRBD1 covers 8 bases. The trim removed 3 bases at V and 4 bases at J, leaving 7 bases unmatched. This CDR3 comprises 14 residues. Germline-derived CDR1 and CDR2 are GTSNPN and SVGIG (reference sequence). CDR3 loop: CAWSVLTGGTEAFF. CDR3 nucleotide sequence: TGTGCCTGGAGCGTCCTCACAGGGGGCACTGAAGCTTTCTTT. Complete variable domain (other parts from reference TRBV30 and TRBJ1-1): SQTIHQWPATLVQPVGSPLSLECTVEGTSNPNLYWYRQAAGRGLQLLFYSVGIGQISSEVPQNLSASRPQDRQFILSSKKLLLSDSGFYLCAWSVLTGGTEAFFGQGTRLTVV.